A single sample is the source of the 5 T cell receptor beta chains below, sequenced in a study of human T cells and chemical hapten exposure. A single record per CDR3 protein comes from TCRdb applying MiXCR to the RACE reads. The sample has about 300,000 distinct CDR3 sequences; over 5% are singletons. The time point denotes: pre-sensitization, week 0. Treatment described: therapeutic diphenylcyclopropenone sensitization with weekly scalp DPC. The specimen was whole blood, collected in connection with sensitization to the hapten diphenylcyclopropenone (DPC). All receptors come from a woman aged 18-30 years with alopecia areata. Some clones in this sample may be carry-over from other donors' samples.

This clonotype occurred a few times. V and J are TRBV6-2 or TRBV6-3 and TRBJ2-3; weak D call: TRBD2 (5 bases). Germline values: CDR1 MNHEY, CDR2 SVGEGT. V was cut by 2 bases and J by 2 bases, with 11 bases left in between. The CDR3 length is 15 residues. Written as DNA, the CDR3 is TGTGCCAGCAGTTACGACCTAGCCAACACAGATACGCAGTATTTT. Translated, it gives CASSYDLANTDTQYF.

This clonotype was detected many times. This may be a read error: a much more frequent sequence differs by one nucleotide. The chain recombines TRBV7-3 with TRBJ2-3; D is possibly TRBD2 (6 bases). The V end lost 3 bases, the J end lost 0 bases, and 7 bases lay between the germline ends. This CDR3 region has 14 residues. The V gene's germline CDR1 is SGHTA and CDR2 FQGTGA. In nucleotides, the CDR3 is TGTGCCAGCAGCTTTGGGACTAGCACAGATACGCAGTATTTT. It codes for CASSFGTSTDTQYF.

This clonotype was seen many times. The CDR3 nucleotides read TGTGCCAGCAGTGTACGGACAGGGGTTGGCCAAGCTTTCTTT. Its translation is CASSVRTGVGQAFF. This chain links TRBV27 with TRBJ1-1; 9 nucleotides match TRBD1. The CDR3 runs to 14 residues. Unmatched junction bases numbered 10, after V lost 5 bases and J lost 9 bases. The germline CDR1 and CDR2 sequences are MNHEY and SMNVEV (reference sequence).

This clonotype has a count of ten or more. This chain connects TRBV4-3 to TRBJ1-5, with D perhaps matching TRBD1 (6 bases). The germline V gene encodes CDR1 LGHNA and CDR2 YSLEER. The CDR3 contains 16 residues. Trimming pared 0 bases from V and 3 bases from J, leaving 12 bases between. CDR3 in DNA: TGCGCCAGCAGCCAAGATATAGGACAGCCCAATCAGCCCCAGCATTTT. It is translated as CASSQDIGQPNQPQHF.

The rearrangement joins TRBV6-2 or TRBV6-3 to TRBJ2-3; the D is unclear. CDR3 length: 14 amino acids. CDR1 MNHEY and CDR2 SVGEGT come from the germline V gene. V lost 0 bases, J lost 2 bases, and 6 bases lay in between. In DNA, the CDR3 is TGTGCCAGCAGTTACTCGTACAACACAGATACGCAGTATTTT. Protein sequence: CASSYSYNTDTQYF.